Sequencing of this T cell receptor beta chain was carried out in a study of blood T cell repertoires in COVID-19. Overall study: PBMCs, B-cell-depleted T cells, or T cells were the source of the cDNA or gDNA that made up the material.

Sequencing used immunoSEQ multiplex PCR; TCRdb keeps in-frame clones, though not all of them. The repertoire has about 94,000 clones, around 87% of them found once; the top ten carry approximately 5%. The junction had 5 bases not matched to a gene; V was cut back by 1 base and J by 4 bases. The CDR3 sequence is 15 residues long. Germline V gene sequence: CDR1 SGHDT, CDR2 YYEEEE. The sequence came from a woman aged 80 or over with acute or convalescent COVID-19. Sequencing was done on a sample of peripheral blood. The chain uses TRBV5-6 and TRBJ1-5; 7 nucleotides agree with TRBD1. This CDR3 is CASSLQGVMNQPQHF. Here the CDR3 DNA reads TGTGCCAGCAGCTTGCAGGGGGTTATGAATCAGCCCCAGCATTTT.